This TCR beta chain was sequenced for a study of cytotoxic CD8 clonotypes in ibrutinib-treated CLL. Study context: Among the samples, the mean was roughly 260,000 productive templates and about 94,000 productive rearrangements.

Between the trimmed V and J ends, which lost 4 bases and 7 bases, there was a span of 8 bases. The CDR3 has 12 residues. The V gene's germline CDR1 is LGHNA and CDR2 YSLEER. Sequenced by immunoSEQ multiplex PCR; TCRdb stores in-frame clones only, minus some. The sample consists of 130,000 or so clones, roughly 80% of them appearing once. As concerns this clone: Antigen unknown.

Findings and limits, study-wide: In comparison with age-matched healthy donors, baseline clonality was higher and tracked circulating CD8+ T-cell counts. Clonality went higher at ibrutinib response and then dropped back toward baseline at progression.

Sample: PBMCs, taken after 12 months of ibrutinib treatment. The source is a human donor with chronic lymphocytic leukemia. The V gene is TRBV4-3, the J gene TRBJ2-1; weak D call: TRBD1 (6 bases). The CDR3 DNA reads TGCGCCAGCAGCCTACAGGGAAATGAGCAGTTCTTC. Translated, it gives CASSLQGNEQFF.